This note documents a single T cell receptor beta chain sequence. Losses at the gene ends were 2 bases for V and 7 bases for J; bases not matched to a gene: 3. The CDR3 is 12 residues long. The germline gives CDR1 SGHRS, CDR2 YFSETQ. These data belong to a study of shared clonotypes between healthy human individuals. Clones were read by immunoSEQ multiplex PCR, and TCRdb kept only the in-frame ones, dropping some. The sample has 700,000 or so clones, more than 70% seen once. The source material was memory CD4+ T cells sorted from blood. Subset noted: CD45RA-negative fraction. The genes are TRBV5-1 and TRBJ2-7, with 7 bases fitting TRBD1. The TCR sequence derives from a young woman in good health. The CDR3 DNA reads TGCGCCAGCAGCTTCGGGACAGAAGAGCAGTACTTC. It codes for CASSFGTEEQYF. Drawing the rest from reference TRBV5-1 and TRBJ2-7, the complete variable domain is KAGVTQTPRYLIKTRGQQVTLSCSPISGHRSVSWYQQTPGQGLQFLFEYFSETQRNKGNFPGRFSGRQFSNSRSEMNVSTLELGDSALYLCASSFGTEEQYFGPGTRLTVT.